These 30 T cell receptor beta chains originate from one sample sequenced in a study of blood T cells in healthy people across ages. A second PCR, run for roughly 7 to 12 cycles, used a sample-barcoded 5' primer plus a J-beta primer mix. TCRdb analysed the 5' RACE reads with MiXCR anew, one entry per CDR3 protein. This sample yields some 790,000 distinct CDR3 sequences, of which 29% are seen a single time; 15% to 20% belongs to the top ten. Sequenced: blood. Receptors originate from a woman older than 75 in good health.

This sequence joins TRBV18 and TRBJ2-3; possibly TRBD2 for D (5 bases). Between the trimmed V and J ends, which lost 4 bases and 2 bases, there was a span of 16 bases. CDR1 and CDR2 from the germline V gene are KGHSH and LQKENI. This CDR3 is 16 amino acids long. The CDR3 loop is CASSLPRGDLTDTQYF. CDR3 sequence (DNA): TGTGCCAGCTCACTCCCCCGGGGAGATCTCACAGATACGCAGTATTTT.

Comment on this clonotype: Since no conserved phenylalanine or tryptophan closes the CDR3, a read error is the likely cause. The chain links TRBV11-2 to TRBJ2-1; D not certain. The CDR3 totals 13 residues. Germline V gene lookup returns CDR1 SGHAT and CDR2 FQNNGV. The V and J ends lost 5 bases and 2 bases respectively, with 7 bases between them. CDR3 DNA sequence: TGTGCCAGCAGCCACGGACCCTACAATGAGCAGTTCGTC. Encoded protein: CASSHGPYNEQFV.

This clonotype occurred a few times. The rearrangement joins TRBV12-3 or TRBV12-4 to TRBJ2-5; 8 bases agree with TRBD2. Trimming at V came to 6 bases and at J to 2 bases, leaving 11 bases not matched to a gene. This CDR3 has 16 residues. This CDR3 is CASSPSAGGLQETQYF. The DNA of the CDR3 is TGTGCCAGCAGCCCATCTGCGGGGGGCCTACAAGAGACCCAGTACTTC.

This clonotype was observed a single time. The chain recombines TRBV29-1 with TRBJ2-2; D tentatively reads TRBD1 or TRBD2 (5 bases each). The CDR3 contains 15 residues. CDR1 SQVTM and CDR2 ANQGSEA come from the germline V gene. V gave up 5 bases and J gave up 0 bases, with 13 bases separating them. The CDR3 reads CSVSPGRANTGELFF. The CDR3 DNA reads as TGCAGCGTTAGTCCGGGACGGGCGAACACCGGGGAGCTGTTTTTT.

Many counts were recorded for this clonotype. V usage is TRBV6-1 and J usage is TRBJ2-4; 9 nucleotides line up with TRBD2. Germline V gene data show CDR1 as MNHNS and CDR2 as SASEGT. The CDR3 runs to 16 residues. J was trimmed by 0 bases and V by 5 bases; bases with no gene match: 5. CDR3 protein: CASSISGGAAKNIQYF. DNA for the CDR3: TGTGCCAGCAGTATTAGCGGGGGCGCAGCCAAAAACATTCAGTACTTC.

This clonotype was detected ten times or more. The chain uses TRBV7-2 and TRBJ2-7; D unclear. Looked up from germline, CDR1 is SGHTA and CDR2 is FQGNSA. The CDR3 totals 14 residues. V dropped 1 base and J dropped 5 bases, with 12 bases sitting between them. CDR3 coding DNA: TGTGCCAGCAGCTTAGGGTCTTTTTCCCACGAGCAGTACTTC. Amino acid sequence: CASSLGSFSHEQYF.

This clonotype was counted once. DNA for the CDR3: TGTGCCAGCAGCTTAGGCCTAGAAGGAGAGCAGTACTTC. Its translation: CASSLGLEGEQYF. The rearrangement links TRBV11-2 to TRBJ2-5; no clear D gene. V lost 1 base and J lost 11, with 14 bases in between. Germline assignment: CDR1 SGHAT and CDR2 FQNNGV. The CDR3 has 13 amino acids.

CDR3 residues: CASSLHGRRRADYGYTF. For the CDR3, the DNA is TGTGCCAGCAGCTTACACGGCCGTCGAAGGGCTGACTATGGCTACACCTTC. The chain uses TRBV7-8 and TRBJ1-2; D uncertain. This CDR3 comprises 17 residues. Germline CDR1 and CDR2: SGHVS and FQNEAQ. V was clipped by 2 bases and J by 3 bases, with 19 bases between them.

This clonotype was seen at least ten times. This rearrangement joins TRBV7-9 to TRBJ2-5; 9 bases are shared with TRBD2. In germline, CDR1 is SEHNR, CDR2 FQNEAQ (reference sequence). There are 15 residues in the CDR3. V dropped 6 bases and J dropped 5; count of bases not matched to a gene: 10. The CDR3 coding sequence is TGTGCCAGCAGACCGTGGCGGGGGGGCCGGGAGACCCAGTACTTC. Protein sequence: CASRPWRGGRETQYF.

This clonotype was seen more than once but under ten times. The chain combines TRBV7-2 with TRBJ2-2; TRBD1 agrees at 7 bases. With 2 bases clipped from V and 4 bases from J, the junction kept 7 bases outside the gene matches. The CDR3 has 16 residues. Per germline, CDR1 SGHTA and CDR2 FQGNSA. CDR3 nucleotides: TGTGCCAGCAGCTTAACTAGGGGGCAAGGCACCGGGGAGCTGTTTTTT. As protein: CASSLTRGQGTGELFF.

The chain links TRBV29-1 to TRBJ2-3; D may match TRBD1 or TRBD2 (5 bases each). CDR1 is SQVTM and CDR2 is ANQGSEA in the germline V gene. V was cut by 7 bases and J by 1 base, with 18 bases left in between. The CDR3 is made up of 15 amino acids. In DNA form, the CDR3 reads TGCAGCGCCCCTGGGGGACCAGAGGGCACAGATACGCAGTATTTT. It translates to CSAPGGPEGTDTQYF.

This clonotype was found many times. The chain couples TRBV7-2 to TRBJ2-3; D tentatively reads TRBD1 or TRBD2 (7 bases each). The CDR3 has 15 amino acids. V was shortened by 5 bases and J by 6 bases, with 18 bases between the two germline ends. The V gene's germline CDR1 is SGHTA and CDR2 FQGNSA. The CDR3 sequence is CASSPKVRGGDTQYF. CDR3 DNA: TGTGCCAGCAGCCCAAAGGTCAGGGGGGGGGATACGCAGTATTTT. Complete variable domain (other parts from reference TRBV7-2 and TRBJ2-3): GAGVSQSPSNKVTEKGKDVELRCDPISGHTALYWYRQSLGQGLEFLIYFQGNSAPDKSGLPSDRFSAERTGGSVSTLTIQRTQQEDSAVYLCASSPKVRGGDTQYFGPGTRLTVL.

As regards this clonotype: This could be a read error, since a much larger clone is one nucleotide away. The chain recombines TRBV20-1 with TRBJ2-3, with D possibly being TRBD1 (6 bases). Germline CDR1 reads DFQATT; CDR2 reads SNEGSKA (reference sequence). This CDR3 has 12 amino acids. The DNA for the CDR3 is TGCAGGGCTAACAGGGGCACAGATACGCAGTATTTT. Protein sequence: CRANRGTDTQYF.

The chain carries TRBV5-5 and TRBJ2-6; D unclear. V lost 1 base and J 0 bases, leaving 17 bases between the germline ends. Germline V CDR1 and CDR2: SGHKS, YYEKEE (reference sequence). CDR3 length equals 19 residues. The CDR3 DNA reads as TGTGCCAGCAGCTTGACTAACACGGTCAGTACCTCTGGGGCCAACGTCCTGACTTTC. It translates to CASSLTNTVSTSGANVLTF.

As to this clonotype: This may come from a read error, since a much larger clone is one base off. This rearrangement joins TRBV20-1 to TRBJ2-1, with unresolved D. The CDR3 totals 15 residues. Germline-derived CDR1 and CDR2 are DFQATT and SNEGSKA (reference sequence). Trimming removed 2 bases from V and 0 bases from J, with 11 bases in between. In DNA, the CDR3 is TGCAGTGCTAGAACGGGCCGCGGCTCCTACAATGAGCAGTTCTTC. Translating it yields CSARTGRGSYNEQFF.

This clonotype was seen ten or more times. The chain uses TRBV20-1 and TRBJ2-7; D is unclear. V lost 3 bases and J 6 bases, leaving 12 bases between the germline ends. The CDR3 totals 12 residues. Germline CDR1 reads DFQATT; CDR2 reads SNEGSKA (reference sequence). CDR3 DNA sequence: TGCAGTGCTAGTGGCTTCCTCCTCGAGCAGTACTTC. Amino acid sequence: CSASGFLLEQYF.

There are a few counts of this clonotype. This clone may be a read error of a much larger clone one base away. This chain links TRBV29-1 with TRBJ1-2, with 7 bases aligning to TRBD1. Germline lookup yields CDR1 SQVTM and CDR2 ANQGSEA. The CDR3 sequence is 12 residues long. V dropped 7 bases and J dropped 4; count of bases not matched to a gene: 6. The DNA for the CDR3 is TGCAGCGGGGGAACAGGGGCCTATGGCTACACCTTC. This codes for CSGGTGAYGYTF.

This clonotype was counted ten times or more. The V call is TRBV7-2, the J call TRBJ2-3, with 9 bases lining up with TRBD2. CDR3 length: 16 amino acids. CDR1 is SGHTA, CDR2 FQGNSA, per germline. J gave up 2 bases and V 1 base, and 4 bases lay outside the gene matches. The CDR3 here is CASSLGAGGATDTQYF. In DNA form, the CDR3 reads TGTGCCAGCAGCTTAGGAGCGGGGGGTGCCACAGATACGCAGTATTTT.

V gene TRBV19 combines with J gene TRBJ2-2, with TRBD2 matching over 7 bases. This CDR3 contains 13 residues. The junction had 7 bases not matched to a gene; V was cut back by 8 bases and J by 7 bases. Germline loops: CDR1 LNHDA, CDR2 SQIVND (reference sequence). CDR3 sequence (DNA): TGTGCCAGTGATCCAGGGACTAACGGGGAGCTGTTTTTT. Translated: CASDPGTNGELFF.

For this clonotype: A much larger clone is a single base away; this may be a read error. The chain uses TRBV5-5 and TRBJ1-2, with D possibly TRBD1 on 6 matching bases. The length of the CDR3 is 14 residues. Trimming took 3 bases from V and 8 from J, leaving 17 bases between them. CDR1 and CDR2 (germline): SGHKS, YYEKEE (reference sequence). CDR3 loop: CASSWAIGTNGYTF. The CDR3, as DNA: TGTGCCAGCAGCTGGGCCATCGGGACAAACGGCTACACCTTC.

As concerns this clonotype: Possible read error: a much larger clone is one base away. The rearrangement links TRBV5-6 to TRBJ2-5; 12 nucleotides line up with TRBD1. This CDR3 contains 16 residues. The V gene's germline CDR1 is SGHDT and CDR2 YYEEEE. V shed 3 bases, J shed 5 bases, and the junction held 8 bases outside the gene matches. The CDR3: CASSWRDRGRRETQYF. CDR3 DNA sequence: TGTGCCAGCAGCTGGCGGGACAGGGGGCGCAGGGAGACCCAGTACTTC.

Comment on this clonotype: A much larger clone is a single base away; this may be a read error. V usage is TRBV6-2 or TRBV6-3 and J usage is TRBJ2-5; D may correspond to TRBD1 or TRBD2 (5 bases each). Germline loops: CDR1 MNHEY, CDR2 SVGEGT. CDR3 length: 14 amino acids. Trimming cost V 5 bases and J 3 bases, with 13 bases left between them. Written as DNA, the CDR3 is TGTGCCAGCAGTCCCCTCTGGGGGAAAGAGACCCAGTACTTC. Protein: CASSPLWGKETQYF.

The chain recombines TRBV7-8 with TRBJ2-1; D remains unclear. Germline values: CDR1 SGHVS, CDR2 FQNEAQ. This CDR3 region has 17 residues. Trimming left V 5 bases short and J 0 bases short, with 17 bases between. In DNA form, the CDR3 reads TGTGCCAGCAGCCTTAGTGGCATGATCAGCTCCTACAATGAGCAGTTCTTC. This codes for CASSLSGMISSYNEQFF.

This clonotype was observed a few times. Relative to the germline gene, one junction end is altered; a read error may explain this. The rearrangement links TRBV12-3 or TRBV12-4 to TRBJ2-3; weak D call: TRBD2 (6 bases). CDR3 size: 15 residues. CDR3 protein: CASSFGGISTDAQYF. For the CDR3, the DNA is TGTGCCAGCAGTTTCGGGGGAATCAGCACAGATGCGCAGTATTTT.

This clonotype was recorded many times. The chain combines TRBV27 with TRBJ2-3; no clear D. CDR3 length: 15 amino acids. Per germline, CDR1 MNHEY and CDR2 SMNVEV (reference sequence). V dropped 6 bases and J dropped 0 bases, with 13 bases sitting between them. The CDR3 DNA reads as TGTGCCAGCAGCCTCGCCTTGCTTAGCACAGATACGCAGTATTTT. It is translated as CASSLALLSTDTQYF.

This clonotype has ten or more counts. This chain links TRBV7-2 with TRBJ1-6; D unresolved. This CDR3 is built from 14 residues. Germline CDR1 is SGHTA and CDR2 is FQGNSA. The V gene lost 1 base and the J gene lost 4 bases, with 5 bases spanning the gap. As DNA, the CDR3 is TGTGCCAGCAGCTTAGGGTCTTATAATTCACCCCTCCACTTT. Residues: CASSLGSYNSPLHF. The variable domain in full, completed from reference TRBV7-2 and TRBJ1-6, reads GAGVSQSPSNKVTEKGKDVELRCDPISGHTALYWYRQSLGQGLEFLIYFQGNSAPDKSGLPSDRFSAERTGGSVSTLTIQRTQQEDSAVYLCASSLGSYNSPLHFGNGTRLTVT.

This clonotype was counted many times. The V call is TRBV27, the J call TRBJ1-6; 9 bases match TRBD1. The germline V gene encodes CDR1 MNHEY and CDR2 SMNVEV (reference sequence). J was trimmed by 7 bases and V by 6 bases; bases with no gene match: 7. The CDR3 contains 15 residues. CDR3 nucleotides: TGTGCCAGCAGGAGTCACGGGACAGGGAATTCACCCCTCCACTTT. It translates to CASRSHGTGNSPLHF.

This clonotype showed up many times. The V gene is TRBV12-3 or TRBV12-4, the J gene TRBJ2-7, with 8 bases fitting TRBD1. The CDR3 spans 12 residues. The ends lost 5 bases at V and 9 bases at J; junction bases unmatched: 6. CDR3 in amino acids: CASSRQGIAQYF. In DNA, the CDR3 is TGTGCCAGCAGTCGACAGGGGATAGCGCAGTACTTC.

This clonotype came up a few times. The chain combines TRBV6-6 with TRBJ2-3; D is perhaps TRBD2 (5 bases). This CDR3 has 17 amino acids. V lost 6 bases to trimming and J lost 4 bases, with 23 bases between them. The germline gives CDR1 MNHNY, CDR2 SVGAGI (reference sequence). The CDR3 reads CASSPTTTGDYADTQYF. The CDR3 bases are TGTGCCAGCAGCCCGACTACAACCGGAGATTACGCAGATACGCAGTATTTT.

The CDR3 nucleotides are TGTGCCAGCAGCGAACTTCCGGGACGTCTGTACTTC. As protein: CASSELPGRLYF. The gene calls are TRBV7-2 and TRBJ2-5; D possibly matches TRBD1 or TRBD2 (5 bases each). V lost 5 bases, J lost 13 bases, and 17 bases lay in between. The CDR3 is 12 residues long. The germline gives CDR1 SGHTA, CDR2 FQGNSA.